This T cell receptor (beta chain) was recorded in a study of blood T cell repertoires in COVID-19. Study-level background: Acute and convalescent COVID-19 samples came from the United States, Italy and Spain. The analysed material was cDNA or gDNA that came from T cells, B-cell-depleted T cells, or PBMCs.

The length of the CDR3 is 16 residues. Germline trimming cut 2 bases from V and 4 bases from J; bases unmatched to any gene: 9. Looked up from germline, CDR1 is SNHLY and CDR2 is FYNNEI. Methods used by the authors: Researchers report that nucleated cell counts were estimated from reference gene primer amplification. The repertoire was sequenced with immunoSEQ multiplex PCR; TCRdb's copy has only in-frame clones and lacks some. From that table come the V and J calls and clone size; the DNA was used to work out D and trimming. The sample contains approximately 230,000 clones, roughly 90% of which appear only once.

The chain combines TRBV2 with TRBJ2-5; 8 nucleotides agree with TRBD2. Sequenced material: peripheral blood. The sequence came from a man aged 25 to 40 who had recovered from COVID-19. DNA for the CDR3: TGTGCCAGCAGTGAACTGGTAGCGGGGACGGGAGAGACCCAGTACTTC. This translates into CASSELVAGTGETQYF.